A single sample is the source of the 19 T cell receptor beta chains below, sequenced in a study of vaccination and CD4 T cells after COVID-19. Treatment given: roughly 10-day PBMC culture with coronavirus spike peptide pools or control peptides (ViraFEST assay). The antigens of these receptors remain unknown. Sequenced with the Oncomine TCR Beta short-read assay was DNA taken from cultured CD4+ T cells. MiXCR, applied by TCRdb to the PCR reads, yields one record per CDR3 protein. This table holds about 11,000 distinct CDR3 sequences, 32% found once. This specimen consisted of CD4+ T cells from blood, cultured in vitro, obtained after SARS-CoV-2 vaccination. The receptors shown here come from a human donor who had recovered from COVID-19.

This clonotype is labeled as large. This chain links TRBV18 with TRBJ2-6; weak D call: TRBD1 (5 bases). V was shortened by 1 base and J by 1 base, with 11 bases between the two germline ends. Germline assignment: CDR1 KGHSH and CDR2 LQKENI. CDR3 length equals 17 residues. CDR3 region: CASSPQGRASGANVLTF. As DNA, the CDR3 is TGTGCCAGCTCACCACAGGGCAGGGCATCTGGGGCCAACGTCCTGACTTTC.

This clonotype was counted between two and nine times. This chain joins TRBV6-5 and TRBJ2-7; D gene unclear. The CDR3 length is 14 residues. Trimming stripped 0 bases from V and 0 bases from J, with 6 bases between. The germline V gene encodes CDR1 MNHEY and CDR2 SVGAGI. The CDR3 nucleotides read TGTGCCAGCAGTTACTCGTGGGCCTCCTACGAGCAGTACTTC. It codes for CASSYSWASYEQYF.

The CDR3 bases are TGCAGTGCTTCCACCGGGACTAGCGGGTTTGGTGAGCAGTTCTTC. Encoded protein: CSASTGTSGFGEQFF. V is TRBV20-1 and J is TRBJ2-1; 12 nucleotides agree with TRBD2. This CDR3 has 15 amino acids. Germline CDR1 reads DFQATT; CDR2 reads SNEGSKA (reference sequence). J lost 9 bases, V lost 5 bases, and 11 bases had no gene match.

The gene calls are TRBV9 and TRBJ1-6, with D possibly TRBD1 on 5 matching bases. The germline CDR1 and CDR2 sequences are SGDLS and YYNGEE. This CDR3 is built from 16 residues. V was pared by 3 bases and J by 2 bases, with 12 bases between. CDR3 sequence reads: CASSAKQVPYNSPLHF. In DNA form, the CDR3 reads TGTGCCAGCAGCGCAAAACAGGTTCCCTATAATTCACCCCTCCACTTT.

This clonotype was detected only once. V gene TRBV4-2 combines with J gene TRBJ2-1; D gene uncertain. Germline V gene data show CDR1 as LGHNA and CDR2 as YNFKEQ. The ends were cut back, 6 bases at V and 9 bases at J, with 21 bases in the middle. The CDR3 totals 15 residues. The CDR3 protein is CASRDLVDARLEQFF. In DNA, the CDR3 is TGTGCCAGCAGGGATCTGGTAGACGCCCGCCTTGAGCAGTTCTTC.

The gene calls are TRBV2 and TRBJ2-1; possibly TRBD2 for D (6 bases). This CDR3 region has 15 residues. Trimming took off 2 bases at V and 2 bases at J, with 10 bases between the two ends. Germline V gene sequence: CDR1 SNHLY, CDR2 FYNNEI. CDR3 in amino acids: CASSETGVPYNEQFF. In DNA form, the CDR3 reads TGTGCCAGCAGTGAAACGGGGGTTCCCTACAATGAGCAGTTCTTC.

The CDR3 DNA reads TGCAGTGCTAGATCGGGGAGAGGCTACGAGCAGTACTTC. Translation: CSARSGRGYEQYF. The V gene is TRBV20-1, the J gene TRBJ2-7; D is perhaps TRBD2 (5 bases). The CDR3 is made up of 13 amino acids. The V gene lost 2 bases and the J gene lost 3 bases, with 11 bases spanning the gap. Per the germline V gene, CDR1 is DFQATT and CDR2 is SNEGSKA (reference sequence).

In this sample, this clonotype is hyperexpanded. The V gene is TRBV7-2, the J gene TRBJ2-3; D not certain. Germline V gene lookup returns CDR1 SGHTA and CDR2 FQGNSA. The CDR3 is 12 residues long. V was clipped by 5 bases and J by 5 bases, with 8 bases between them. In DNA, the CDR3 is TGTGCCAGCAGCACCTACCTAGATACGCAGTATTTT. Translating it yields CASSTYLDTQYF.

V and J are TRBV20-1 and TRBJ1-1; 8 bases are shared with TRBD1. Trimming took 1 base from V and 5 from J; bases not matched to a gene: 6. CDR1 is DFQATT, CDR2 SNEGSKA, per germline (reference sequence). The CDR3 runs 14 residues. The CDR3 is CSARADRVWTEAFF. DNA of the CDR3: TGCAGTGCTAGAGCGGACAGGGTTTGGACTGAAGCTTTCTTT.

The chain combines TRBV20-1 with TRBJ2-4, with 7 bases fitting TRBD2. The germline V gene encodes CDR1 DFQATT and CDR2 SNEGSKA (reference sequence). V shed 6 bases, J shed 0 bases, and the junction held 5 bases outside the gene matches. This CDR3 is built from 14 residues. The CDR3 loop reads CSASSGLAKNIQYF. CDR3 coding DNA: TGCAGTGCGAGTAGCGGGTTAGCCAAAAACATTCAGTACTTC.

V usage is TRBV7-2 and J usage is TRBJ1-1; TRBD1 matches at 8 bases. J gave up 4 bases and V 5 bases, and 3 bases lay outside the gene matches. Germline lookup yields CDR1 SGHTA and CDR2 FQGNSA. This CDR3 contains 13 residues. The DNA of the CDR3 is TGTGCCAGCAGCCGGACAGGGTTCACTGAAGCTTTCTTT. Its translation is CASSRTGFTEAFF. The whole variable domain, filled in from reference TRBV7-2 and TRBJ1-1, reads GAGVSQSPSNKVTEKGKDVELRCDPISGHTALYWYRQSLGQGLEFLIYFQGNSAPDKSGLPSDRFSAERTGGSVSTLTIQRTQQEDSAVYLCASSRTGFTEAFFGQGTRLTVV.

The V call is TRBV15, the J call TRBJ1-1; maybe TRBD1 (5 bases). The germline V and J ends were trimmed by 1 base and 4 bases, with 10 bases remaining between them. CDR3 length: 14 residues. Germline CDR1 reads LNHNV; CDR2 reads YYDKDF (reference sequence). CDR3 amino acids: CATSRVGGGTEAFF. The DNA for the CDR3 is TGTGCCACCAGCAGAGTTGGGGGTGGCACTGAAGCTTTCTTT.

The chain employs TRBV7-9 and TRBJ1-1; maybe TRBD1 (6 bases). This CDR3 contains 14 residues. Trimming left V 2 bases short and J 3 bases short, with 10 bases between. Germline V CDR1 and CDR2: SEHNR, FQNEAQ (reference sequence). CDR3 region: CASSLQGGHTEAFF. As DNA, the CDR3 is TGTGCCAGCAGCTTACAAGGGGGGCACACTGAAGCTTTCTTT.

Comment on this clonotype: The limits of the CDR3 on the DNA are not certain, so only TCRdb's listed CDR3 is given. The chain is built from TRBV7-2 and TRBJ2-3; TRBD2 is the table's D call and was not checked against the DNA. From germline, CDR1 is SGHTA and CDR2 FQGNSA. The length of the CDR3 is 22 amino acids, counting both ends. The CDR3 loop reads CASTTYSQETQYFGLAGYTQYF.

The chain is built from TRBV28 and TRBJ2-2; maybe TRBD2 (5 bases). There are 14 residues in the CDR3. Germline values: CDR1 MDHEN, CDR2 SYDVKM. V lost 5 bases and J lost 7, with 14 bases in between. CDR3 region: CASSRRFGSGELFF. CDR3 nucleotide sequence: TGTGCCAGCAGTCGCCGATTTGGGAGCGGGGAGCTGTTTTTT.

The chain carries TRBV7-6 and TRBJ2-7; TRBD2 is a possible D gene (6 bases). The germline gives CDR1 SGHVS, CDR2 FNYEAQ. V dropped 5 bases and J dropped 1 base, with 12 bases sitting between them. This CDR3 contains 14 residues. CDR3 DNA: TGTGCCAGCAGCACATTAGCGGATTCCTACGAGCAGTACTTC. Translation: CASSTLADSYEQYF.

This sequence joins TRBV7-2 and TRBJ1-1; a possible D gene is TRBD1 (6 bases). V shed 1 base and J shed 4 bases, with 10 bases lying between them. The CDR3 has 14 amino acids. Germline V gene data show CDR1 as SGHTA and CDR2 as FQGNSA. The CDR3 reads CASSLEGGGTEAFF. CDR3 nucleotide sequence: TGTGCCAGCAGCTTAGAGGGAGGGGGCACTGAAGCTTTCTTT.

V is TRBV10-3 and J is TRBJ2-3, with D tentatively TRBD1 (6 bases). Germline-derived CDR1 and CDR2 are ENHRY and SYGVKD. V was trimmed by 8 bases and J by 3 bases, leaving 18 bases between them. The CDR3 extends over 15 amino acids. The CDR3 coding sequence is TGTGCCATCTACGGCCAGGGGCACGAGACAGATACGCAGTATTTT. Translated: CAIYGQGHETDTQYF.

V and J are TRBV11-2 and TRBJ2-3; D unclear. CDR3 length: 15 residues. Germline assignment: CDR1 SGHAT and CDR2 FQNNGV. With 0 bases removed from V and 4 bases from J, the gap between germline ends came to 11 bases. CDR3 in DNA: TGTGCCAGCAGCTTAGAGCCGGTGGGGTCAGATACGCAGTATTTT. Amino acid sequence: CASSLEPVGSDTQYF. The full variable domain, its missing parts supplied by reference TRBV11-2 and TRBJ2-3, is EAGVAQSPRYKIIEKRQSVAFWCNPISGHATLYWYQQILGQGPKLLIQFQNNGVVDDSQLPKDRFSAERLKGVDSTLKIQPAKLEDSAVYLCASSLEPVGSDTQYFGPGTRLTVL.